This TCR beta chain comes out of a study of cytomegalovirus exposure and HLA in healthy donors. Findings and limits, study-wide: With DRB1 most and HLA-C fewest, TCR association rates differed between HLA loci in a later analysis. Sequencing depth across donors, presence/absence analyses assumed, was roughly uniform.

Trimming removed 3 bases from V and 8 bases from J, with 16 bases in between. The CDR3 covers 14 residues. The V gene's germline CDR1 is MGHDK and CDR2 SYGVNS. PCR was performed using 60 Vbeta and 13 Jbeta primers. Measured with immunoSEQ multiplex PCR; TCRdb has only the in-frame clones, and not every one. The repertoire holds roughly 68,000 clones, with 65% to 70% as singletons. Donors were nominally healthy when sampled, though unrecorded immune exposures were likely. To note about this clone: Its antigen is not identified.

The rearrangement joins TRBV25-1 to TRBJ1-2; D is possibly TRBD1 (5 bases). The sequence was collected from a man in his forties in good health and CMV-seropositive. The sequencing input was PBMCs. The CDR3 loop is CASSDKAGRKGYTF. As DNA, the CDR3 is TGTGCCAGCAGTGATAAGGCAGGGCGGAAAGGCTACACCTTC.